This TCR beta chain is drawn from a study of T cell repertoires in cytomegalovirus infection. Study results and limitations: Carriers of CMV and the relevant HLA type were discriminated by public TCR beta frequency.

Note on this clonotype: The antigen is undetermined.

The CDR3 has 16 residues. The germline V and J ends were trimmed by 2 bases and 0 bases, with 11 bases remaining between them. TCRdb itself ran the reads through MiXCR, one entry per CDR3 protein. The sample contains approximately 500,000 distinct CDR3 sequences, 33% of which appear only once. The receptor comes from a human donor in good health (CMV status not recorded). Some clones in this sample may be carry-over from other donors' samples. The sequencing here drew on cultured PBMCs, taken from culture after CMV antigen stimulation. The chain combines TRBV12-3 or TRBV12-4 with TRBJ2-1; TRBD1 is a possible D gene (5 bases). The CDR3 DNA sequence: TGTGCCAGCAGTTTAAGGGGCGGTCGCTCCTACAATGAGCAGTTCTTC. It yields the protein CASSLRGGRSYNEQFF.